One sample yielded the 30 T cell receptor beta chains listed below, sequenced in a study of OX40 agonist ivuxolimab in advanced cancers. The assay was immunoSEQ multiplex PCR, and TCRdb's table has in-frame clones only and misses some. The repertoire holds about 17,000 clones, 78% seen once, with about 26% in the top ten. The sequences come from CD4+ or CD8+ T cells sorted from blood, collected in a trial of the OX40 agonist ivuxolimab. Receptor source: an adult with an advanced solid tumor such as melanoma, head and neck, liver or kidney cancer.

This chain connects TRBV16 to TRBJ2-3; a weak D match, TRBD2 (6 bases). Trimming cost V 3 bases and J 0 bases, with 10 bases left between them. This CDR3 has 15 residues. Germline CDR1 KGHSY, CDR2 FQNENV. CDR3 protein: CASSHPGLSTDTQYF. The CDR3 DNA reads TGTGCCAGCAGCCATCCGGGACTGAGCACAGATACGCAGTATTTT. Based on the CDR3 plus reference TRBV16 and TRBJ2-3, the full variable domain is GEEVAQTPKHLVRGEGQKAKLYCAPIKGHSYVFWYQQVLKNEFKFLISFQNENVFDETGMPKERFSAKCLPNSPCSLEIQATKLEDSAVYFCASSHPGLSTDTQYFGPGTRLTVL.

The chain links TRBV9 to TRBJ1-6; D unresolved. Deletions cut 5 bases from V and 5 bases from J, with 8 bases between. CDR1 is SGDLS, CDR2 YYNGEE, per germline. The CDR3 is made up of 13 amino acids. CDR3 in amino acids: CASSSGNNSPLHF. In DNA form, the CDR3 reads TGTGCCAGCAGTTCCGGAAATAATTCACCCCTCCACTTT.

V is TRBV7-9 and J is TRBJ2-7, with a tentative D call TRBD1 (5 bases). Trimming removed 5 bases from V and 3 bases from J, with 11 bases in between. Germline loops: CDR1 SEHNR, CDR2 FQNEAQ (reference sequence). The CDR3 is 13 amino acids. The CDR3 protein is CASSRLDSYEQYF. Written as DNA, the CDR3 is TGTGCCAGCAGCCGACTTGACAGCTACGAGCAGTACTTC.

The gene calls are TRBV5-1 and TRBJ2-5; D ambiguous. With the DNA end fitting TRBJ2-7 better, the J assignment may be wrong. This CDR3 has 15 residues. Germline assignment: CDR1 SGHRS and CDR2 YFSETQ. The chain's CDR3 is CASSPDAFNSYEQYF. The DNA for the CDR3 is TGCGCCAGCAGCCCGGACGCTTTCAACTCCTACGAGCAGTACTTC.

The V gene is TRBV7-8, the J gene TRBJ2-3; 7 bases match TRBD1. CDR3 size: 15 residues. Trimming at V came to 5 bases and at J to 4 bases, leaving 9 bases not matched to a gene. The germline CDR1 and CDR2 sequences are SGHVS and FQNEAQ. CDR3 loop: CASSPLQGTPDTQYF. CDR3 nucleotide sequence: TGTGCCAGCAGCCCATTACAGGGGACGCCAGATACGCAGTATTTT.

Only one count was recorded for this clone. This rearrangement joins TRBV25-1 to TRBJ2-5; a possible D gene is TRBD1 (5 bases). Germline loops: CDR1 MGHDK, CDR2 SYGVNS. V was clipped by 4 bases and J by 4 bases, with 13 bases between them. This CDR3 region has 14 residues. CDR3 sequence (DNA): TGTGCCAGCAGTGCCCCCCCCCAGGGAGAGACCCAGTACTTC. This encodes CASSAPPQGETQYF.

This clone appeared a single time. The CDR3 region is CASSPKARVNTEAFF. CDR3 coding DNA: TGTGCCAGCTCACCAAAGGCACGGGTGAACACTGAAGCTTTCTTT. This chain joins TRBV18 and TRBJ1-1; D is unresolved. The CDR3 runs to 15 residues. The germline CDR1 and CDR2 sequences are KGHSH and LQKENI. Trimming left V 2 bases short and J 0 bases short, with 10 bases between.

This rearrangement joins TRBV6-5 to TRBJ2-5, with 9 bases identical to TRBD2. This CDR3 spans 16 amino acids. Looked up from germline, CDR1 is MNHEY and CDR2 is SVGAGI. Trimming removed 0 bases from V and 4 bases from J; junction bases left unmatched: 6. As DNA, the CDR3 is TGTGCCAGCAGTTACTCACCGCGGGGGGGAGGAGAGACCCAGTACTTC. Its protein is CASSYSPRGGGETQYF.

CDR3 bases: TGTGCCAGCAGCCAAGAAGGTCCATTCGGGGGGAACACTGAAGCTTTCTTT. It encodes CASSQEGPFGGNTEAFF. The chain is built from TRBV4-2 and TRBJ1-1, with D possibly TRBD1 on 5 matching bases. The V and J ends lost 0 bases and 1 base respectively, with 15 bases between them. This CDR3 contains 17 residues. Germline-derived CDR1 and CDR2 are LGHNA and YNFKEQ.

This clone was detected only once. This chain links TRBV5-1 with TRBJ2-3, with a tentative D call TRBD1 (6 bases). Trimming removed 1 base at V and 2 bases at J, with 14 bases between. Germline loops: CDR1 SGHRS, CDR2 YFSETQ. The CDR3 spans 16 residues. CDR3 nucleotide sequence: TGCGCCAGCAGCTTGAACAGGGTATCTAACACAGATACGCAGTATTTT. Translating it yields CASSLNRVSNTDTQYF.

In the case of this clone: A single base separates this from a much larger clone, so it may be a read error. This chain's CDR3 is CASSYDRQGKTEAFF. CDR3 bases: TGTGCCAGCAGTTACGACAGACAGGGGAAGACTGAAGCTTTCTTT. This chain links TRBV6-5 with TRBJ1-1, with 8 bases aligning to TRBD1. CDR1 MNHEY and CDR2 SVGAGI come from the germline V gene. CDR3 length: 15 residues. The V and J ends lost 2 bases and 5 bases, in that order; junction bases with no gene match: 7.

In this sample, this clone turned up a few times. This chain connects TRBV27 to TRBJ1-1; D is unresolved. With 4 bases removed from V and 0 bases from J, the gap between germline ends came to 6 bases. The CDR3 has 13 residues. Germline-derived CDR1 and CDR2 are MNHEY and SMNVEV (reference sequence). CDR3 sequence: CASSSGLNTEAFF. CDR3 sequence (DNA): TGTGCCAGCAGTTCCGGACTGAACACTGAAGCTTTCTTT.

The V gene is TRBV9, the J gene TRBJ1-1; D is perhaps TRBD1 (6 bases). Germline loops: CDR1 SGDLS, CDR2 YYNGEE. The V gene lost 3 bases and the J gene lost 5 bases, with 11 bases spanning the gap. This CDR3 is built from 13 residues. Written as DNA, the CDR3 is TGTGCCAGCAGCGCGGACAGCGGGACTGAAGCTTTCTTT. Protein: CASSADSGTEAFF.

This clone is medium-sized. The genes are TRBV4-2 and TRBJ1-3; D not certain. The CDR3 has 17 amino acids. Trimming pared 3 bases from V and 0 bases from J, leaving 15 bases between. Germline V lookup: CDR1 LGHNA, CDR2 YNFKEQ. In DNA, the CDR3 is TGTGCCAGCAGCCATCTAGGGTCCACGAGCTCTGGAAACACCATATATTTT. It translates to CASSHLGSTSSGNTIYF.

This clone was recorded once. The CDR3 sequence is CASSQERVANYGYTF. The CDR3 coding sequence is TGCGCCAGCAGCCAAGAAAGGGTGGCTAACTATGGCTACACCTTC. The chain is built from TRBV4-3 and TRBJ1-2; D gene ambiguous. The V and J ends lost 0 bases and 0 bases respectively, with 8 bases between them. Germline CDR1 is LGHNA and CDR2 is YSLEER. The CDR3 spans 15 residues.

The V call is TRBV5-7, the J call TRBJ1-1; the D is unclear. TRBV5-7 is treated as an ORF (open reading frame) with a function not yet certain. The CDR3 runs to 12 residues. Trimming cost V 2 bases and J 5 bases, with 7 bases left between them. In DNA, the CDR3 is TGTGCCAGCAGCTTAACCCGGACTGAAGCTTTCTTT. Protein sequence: CASSLTRTEAFF.

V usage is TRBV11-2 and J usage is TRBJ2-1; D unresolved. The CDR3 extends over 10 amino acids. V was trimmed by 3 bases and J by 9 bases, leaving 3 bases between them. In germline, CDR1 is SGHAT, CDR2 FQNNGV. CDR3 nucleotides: TGTGCCAGCAGCTTGGGTGAGCAGTTCTTC. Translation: CASSLGEQFF.

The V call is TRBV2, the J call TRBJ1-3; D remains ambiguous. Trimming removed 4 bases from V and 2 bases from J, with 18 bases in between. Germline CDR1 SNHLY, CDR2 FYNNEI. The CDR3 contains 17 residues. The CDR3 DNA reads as TGTGCCAGCAGTGTTTTTCCTGTCCCGCTGACTGGAAACACCATATATTTT. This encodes CASSVFPVPLTGNTIYF. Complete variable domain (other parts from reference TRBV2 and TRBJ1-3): EPEVTQTPSHQVTQMGQEVILRCVPISNHLYFYWYRQILGQKVEFLVSFYNNEISEKSEIFDDQFSVERPDGSNFTLKIRSTKLEDSAMYFCASSVFPVPLTGNTIYFGEGSWLTVV.

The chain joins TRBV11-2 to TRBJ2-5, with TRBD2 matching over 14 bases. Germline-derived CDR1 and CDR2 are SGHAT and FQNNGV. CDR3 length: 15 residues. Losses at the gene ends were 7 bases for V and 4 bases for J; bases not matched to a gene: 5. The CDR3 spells CASTLGLAGAETQYF. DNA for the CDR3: TGTGCCAGCACCCTGGGACTAGCGGGAGCAGAGACCCAGTACTTC. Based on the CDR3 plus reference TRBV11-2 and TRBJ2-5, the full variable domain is EAGVAQSPRYKIIEKRQSVAFWCNPISGHATLYWYQQILGQGPKLLIQFQNNGVVDDSQLPKDRFSAERLKGVDSTLKIQPAKLEDSAVYLCASTLGLAGAETQYFGPGTRLLVL.

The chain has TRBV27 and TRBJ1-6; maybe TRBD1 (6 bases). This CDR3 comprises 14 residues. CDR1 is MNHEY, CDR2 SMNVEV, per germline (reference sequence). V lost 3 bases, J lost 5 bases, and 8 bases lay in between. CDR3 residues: CASSLQGNNSPLHF. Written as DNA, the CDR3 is TGTGCCAGCAGTTTGCAGGGGAATAATTCACCCCTCCACTTT.

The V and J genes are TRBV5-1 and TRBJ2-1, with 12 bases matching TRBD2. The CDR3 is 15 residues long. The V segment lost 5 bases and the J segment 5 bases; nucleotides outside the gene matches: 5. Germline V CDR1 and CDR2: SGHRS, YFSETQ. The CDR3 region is CASSLLAGGDNEQFF. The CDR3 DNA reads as TGCGCCAGCAGTTTACTAGCGGGGGGTGACAATGAGCAGTTCTTC.

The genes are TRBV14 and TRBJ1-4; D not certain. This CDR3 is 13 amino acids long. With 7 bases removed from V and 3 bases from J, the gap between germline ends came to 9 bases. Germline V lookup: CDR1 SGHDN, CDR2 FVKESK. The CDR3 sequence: CASIPGSNEKLFF. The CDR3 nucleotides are TGTGCCAGCATACCGGGATCTAATGAAAAACTGTTTTTT.

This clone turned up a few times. CDR3 sequence reads: CSILDTDEQYF. As DNA, the CDR3 is TGCAGCATCCTGGACACGGACGAGCAGTACTTC. The chain couples TRBV29-1 to TRBJ2-7; D is possibly TRBD1 (5 bases). CDR1 is SQVTM, CDR2 ANQGSEA, per germline. CDR3 length: 11 residues. V was pared by 8 bases and J by 5 bases, with 13 bases between.

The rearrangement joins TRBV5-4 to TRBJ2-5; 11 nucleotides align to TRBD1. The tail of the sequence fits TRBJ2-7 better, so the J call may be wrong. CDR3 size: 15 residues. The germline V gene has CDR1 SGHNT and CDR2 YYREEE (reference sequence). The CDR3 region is CASSFRTGGAIEQYF. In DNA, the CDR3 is TGTGCCAGCAGCTTTAGGACAGGGGGCGCGATCGAGCAGTACTTC.

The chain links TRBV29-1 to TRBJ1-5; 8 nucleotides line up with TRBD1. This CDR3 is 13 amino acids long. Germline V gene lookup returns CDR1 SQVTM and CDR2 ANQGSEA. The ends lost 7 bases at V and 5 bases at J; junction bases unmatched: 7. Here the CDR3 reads CSAGQGLDQPQHF. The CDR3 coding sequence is TGCAGCGCCGGACAGGGATTAGATCAGCCCCAGCATTTT.

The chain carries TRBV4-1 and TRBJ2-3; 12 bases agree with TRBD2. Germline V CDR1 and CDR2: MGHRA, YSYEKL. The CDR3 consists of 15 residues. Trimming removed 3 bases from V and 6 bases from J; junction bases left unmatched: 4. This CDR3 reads CASSQLAGGPDTQYF. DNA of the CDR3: TGCGCCAGCAGCCAGCTAGCGGGGGGGCCCGATACGCAGTATTTT.

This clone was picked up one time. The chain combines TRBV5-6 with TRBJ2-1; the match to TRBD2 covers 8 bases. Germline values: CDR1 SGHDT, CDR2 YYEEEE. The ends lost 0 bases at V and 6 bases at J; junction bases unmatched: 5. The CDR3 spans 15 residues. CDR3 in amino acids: CASSLGGLASNEQFF. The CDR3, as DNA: TGTGCCAGCAGCTTGGGTGGACTAGCCTCCAATGAGCAGTTCTTC.

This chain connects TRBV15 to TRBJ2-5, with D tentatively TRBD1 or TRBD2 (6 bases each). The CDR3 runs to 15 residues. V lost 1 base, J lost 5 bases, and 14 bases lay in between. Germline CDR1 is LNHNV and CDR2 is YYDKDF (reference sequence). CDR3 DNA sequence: TGTGCCACCAGCAGAGGGGGGGCGGATGGGGAGACCCAGTACTTC. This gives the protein CATSRGGADGETQYF.

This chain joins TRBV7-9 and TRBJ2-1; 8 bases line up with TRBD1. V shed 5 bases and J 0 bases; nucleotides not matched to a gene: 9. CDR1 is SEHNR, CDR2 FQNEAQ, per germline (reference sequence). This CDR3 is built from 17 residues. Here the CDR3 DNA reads TGTGCCAGCAGCGACTGGACAGGGCCGAGCTCCTACAATGAGCAGTTCTTC. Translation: CASSDWTGPSSYNEQFF.

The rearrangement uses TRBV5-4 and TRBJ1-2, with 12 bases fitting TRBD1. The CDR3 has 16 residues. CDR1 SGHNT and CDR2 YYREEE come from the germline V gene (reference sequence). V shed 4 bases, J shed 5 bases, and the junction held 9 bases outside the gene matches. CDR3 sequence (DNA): TGTGCCAGCAGCCAAGTCGGGGGACAGGGGGCATATGGCTACACCTTC. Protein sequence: CASSQVGGQGAYGYTF.